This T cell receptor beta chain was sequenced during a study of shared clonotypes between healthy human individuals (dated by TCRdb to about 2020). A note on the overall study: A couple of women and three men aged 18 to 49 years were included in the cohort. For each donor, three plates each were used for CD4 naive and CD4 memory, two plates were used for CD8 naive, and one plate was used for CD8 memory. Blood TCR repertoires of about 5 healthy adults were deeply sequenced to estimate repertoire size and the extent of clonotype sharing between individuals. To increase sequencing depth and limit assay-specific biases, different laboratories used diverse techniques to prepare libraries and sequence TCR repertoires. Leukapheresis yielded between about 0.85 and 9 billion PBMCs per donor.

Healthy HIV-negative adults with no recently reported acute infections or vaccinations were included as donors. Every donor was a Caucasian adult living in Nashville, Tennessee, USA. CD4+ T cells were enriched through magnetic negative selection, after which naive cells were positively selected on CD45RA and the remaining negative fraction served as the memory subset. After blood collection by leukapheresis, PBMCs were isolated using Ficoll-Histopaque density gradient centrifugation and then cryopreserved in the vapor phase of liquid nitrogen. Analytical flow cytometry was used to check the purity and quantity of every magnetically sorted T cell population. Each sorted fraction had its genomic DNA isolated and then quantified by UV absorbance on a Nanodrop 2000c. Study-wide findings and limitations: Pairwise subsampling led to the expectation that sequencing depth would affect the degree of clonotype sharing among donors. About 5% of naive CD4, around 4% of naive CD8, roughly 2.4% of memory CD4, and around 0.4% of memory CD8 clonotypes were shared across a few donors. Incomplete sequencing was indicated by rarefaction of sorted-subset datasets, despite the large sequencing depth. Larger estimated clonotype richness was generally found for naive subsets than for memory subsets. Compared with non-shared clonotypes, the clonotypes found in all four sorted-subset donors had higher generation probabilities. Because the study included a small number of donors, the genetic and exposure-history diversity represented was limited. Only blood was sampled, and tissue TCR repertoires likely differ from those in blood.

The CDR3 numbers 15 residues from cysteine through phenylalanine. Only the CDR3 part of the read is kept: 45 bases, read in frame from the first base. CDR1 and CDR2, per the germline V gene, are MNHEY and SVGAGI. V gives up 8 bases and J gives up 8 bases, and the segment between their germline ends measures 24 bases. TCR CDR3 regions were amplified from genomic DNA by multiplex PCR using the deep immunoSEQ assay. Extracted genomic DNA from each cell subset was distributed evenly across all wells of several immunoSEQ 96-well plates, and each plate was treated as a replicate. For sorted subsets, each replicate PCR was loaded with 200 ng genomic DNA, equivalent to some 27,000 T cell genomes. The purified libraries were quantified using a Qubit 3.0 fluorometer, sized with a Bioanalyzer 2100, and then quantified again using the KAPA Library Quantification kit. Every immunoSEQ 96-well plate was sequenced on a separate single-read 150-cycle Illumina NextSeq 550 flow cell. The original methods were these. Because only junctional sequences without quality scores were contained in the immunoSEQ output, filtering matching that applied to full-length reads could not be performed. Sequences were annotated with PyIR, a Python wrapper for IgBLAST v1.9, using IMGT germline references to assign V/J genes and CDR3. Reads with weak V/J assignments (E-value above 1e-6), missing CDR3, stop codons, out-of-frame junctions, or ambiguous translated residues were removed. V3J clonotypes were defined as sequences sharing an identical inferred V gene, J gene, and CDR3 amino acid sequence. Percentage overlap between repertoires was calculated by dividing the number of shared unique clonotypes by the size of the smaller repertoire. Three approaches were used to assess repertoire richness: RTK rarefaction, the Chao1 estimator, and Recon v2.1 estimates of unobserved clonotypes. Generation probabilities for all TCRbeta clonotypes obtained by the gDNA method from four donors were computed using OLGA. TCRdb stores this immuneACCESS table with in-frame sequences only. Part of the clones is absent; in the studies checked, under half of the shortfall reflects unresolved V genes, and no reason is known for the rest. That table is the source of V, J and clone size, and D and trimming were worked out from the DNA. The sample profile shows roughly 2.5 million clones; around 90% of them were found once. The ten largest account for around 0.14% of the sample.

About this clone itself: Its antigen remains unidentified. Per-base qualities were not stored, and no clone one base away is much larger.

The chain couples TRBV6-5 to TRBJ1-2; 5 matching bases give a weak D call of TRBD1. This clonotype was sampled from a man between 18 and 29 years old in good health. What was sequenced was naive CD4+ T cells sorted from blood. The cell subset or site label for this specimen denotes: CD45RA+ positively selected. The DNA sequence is TGTGCCAGCTTCATACGAAGGGCGGCAGGGAGCGGCTACACCTTC. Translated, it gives CASFIRRAAGSGYTF.